Shown below are 2 T cell receptor beta chains from a single sample sequenced in a study of T cells in Graves' hyperthyroidism and ophthalmopathy. Amplification of TCR beta CDR3 regions was performed using RNA transcripts as template. HTBI primers were used for first-round RT-PCR of the TCR CDR3. TCRdb fed the multiplex PCR reads into MiXCR, producing one record per CDR3 protein. The sample lists over 700,000 distinct CDR3 sequences; approximately 19% were seen once. Source material: blood. The receptors derive from a woman between 45 and 60 years old with Graves' hyperthyroidism that later progressed to Graves' ophthalmopathy.

This clonotype was seen repeatedly, ten times or more. This chain joins TRBV27 and TRBJ2-5; possible D gene TRBD1, 5 bases. Germline CDR1 and CDR2: MNHEY and SMNVEV (reference sequence). Trimming removed 6 bases at V and 2 bases at J, with 10 bases between. The CDR3 contains 13 residues. This chain's CDR3 is CASRWAGQETQYF. For the CDR3, the DNA is TGTGCCAGCAGGTGGGCAGGGCAAGAGACCCAGTACTTC.

About this clonotype: Possible read error: a much larger clone is one base away. This chain links TRBV12-3 or TRBV12-4 with TRBJ1-1, with D possibly TRBD1 on 5 matching bases. Trimming left V 3 bases short and J 7 bases short, with 12 bases between. The CDR3 has 13 amino acids. The CDR3 nucleotides are TGTGCCAGCAGTTTTGGGGGACTGCGTGAAGCTTTCTTT. This gives the protein CASSFGGLREAFF.